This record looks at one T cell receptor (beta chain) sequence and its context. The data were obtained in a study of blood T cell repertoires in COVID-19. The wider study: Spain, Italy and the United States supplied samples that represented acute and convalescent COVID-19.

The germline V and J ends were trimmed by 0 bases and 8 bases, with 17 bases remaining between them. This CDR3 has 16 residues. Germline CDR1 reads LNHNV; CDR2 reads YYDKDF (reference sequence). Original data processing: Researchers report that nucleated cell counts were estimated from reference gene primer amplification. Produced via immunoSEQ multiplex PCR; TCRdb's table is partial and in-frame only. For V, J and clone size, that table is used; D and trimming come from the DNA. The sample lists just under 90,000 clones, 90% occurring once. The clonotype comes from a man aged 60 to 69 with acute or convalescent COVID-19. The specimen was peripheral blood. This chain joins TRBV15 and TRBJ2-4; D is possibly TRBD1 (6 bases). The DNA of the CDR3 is TGTGCCACCAGCAGAGATAGGACAGCTAAGGGGGACATTCAGTACTTC. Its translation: CATSRDRTAKGDIQYF.